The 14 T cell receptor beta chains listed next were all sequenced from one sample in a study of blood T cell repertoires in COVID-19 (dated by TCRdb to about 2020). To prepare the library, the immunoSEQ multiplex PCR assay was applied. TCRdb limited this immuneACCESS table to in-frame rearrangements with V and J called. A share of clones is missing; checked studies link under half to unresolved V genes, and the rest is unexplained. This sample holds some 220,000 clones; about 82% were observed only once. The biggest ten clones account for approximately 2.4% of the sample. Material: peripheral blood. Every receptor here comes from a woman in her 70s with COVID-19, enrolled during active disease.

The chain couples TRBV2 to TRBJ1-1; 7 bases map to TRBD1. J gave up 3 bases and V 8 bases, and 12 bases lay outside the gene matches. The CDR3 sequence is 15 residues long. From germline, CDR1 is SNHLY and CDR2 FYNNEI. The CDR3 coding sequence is TGTGCCAGCCACCTTAGGACAGGCCAGGACACTGAAGCTTTCTTT. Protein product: CASHLRTGQDTEAFF.

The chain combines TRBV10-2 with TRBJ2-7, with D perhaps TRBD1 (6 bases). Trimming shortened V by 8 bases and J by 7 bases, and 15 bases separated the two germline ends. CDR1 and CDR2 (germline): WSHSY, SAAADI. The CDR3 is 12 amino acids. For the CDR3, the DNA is TGCGCCAGCTGGGACACCTATGGGGAGCAGTACTTC. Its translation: CASWDTYGEQYF.

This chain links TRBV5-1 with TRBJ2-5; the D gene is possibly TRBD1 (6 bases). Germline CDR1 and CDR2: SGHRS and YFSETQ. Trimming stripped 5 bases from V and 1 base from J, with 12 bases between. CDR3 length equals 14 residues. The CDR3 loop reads CASRRQGSQETQYF. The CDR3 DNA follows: TGCGCCAGCAGACGCCAGGGGTCCCAAGAGACCCAGTACTTC.

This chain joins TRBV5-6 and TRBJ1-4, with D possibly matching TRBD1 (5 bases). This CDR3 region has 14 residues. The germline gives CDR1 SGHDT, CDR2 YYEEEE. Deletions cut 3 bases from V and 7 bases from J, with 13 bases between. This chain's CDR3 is CASSWYQGSEKLFF. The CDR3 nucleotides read TGTGCCAGCAGCTGGTATCAGGGCTCTGAAAAACTGTTTTTT.

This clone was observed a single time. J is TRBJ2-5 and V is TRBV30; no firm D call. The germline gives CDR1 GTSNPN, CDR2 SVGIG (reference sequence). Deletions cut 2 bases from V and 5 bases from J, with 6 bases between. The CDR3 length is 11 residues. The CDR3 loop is CAWSIRETQYF. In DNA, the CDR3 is TGTGCCTGGAGTATCCGGGAGACCCAGTACTTC.

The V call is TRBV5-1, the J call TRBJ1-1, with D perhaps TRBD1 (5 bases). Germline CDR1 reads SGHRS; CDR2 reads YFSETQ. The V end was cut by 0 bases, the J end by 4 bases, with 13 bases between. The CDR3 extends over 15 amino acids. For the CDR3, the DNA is TGCGCCAGCAGCTTGGGTCCGGGACTGTTCACTGAAGCTTTCTTT. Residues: CASSLGPGLFTEAFF.

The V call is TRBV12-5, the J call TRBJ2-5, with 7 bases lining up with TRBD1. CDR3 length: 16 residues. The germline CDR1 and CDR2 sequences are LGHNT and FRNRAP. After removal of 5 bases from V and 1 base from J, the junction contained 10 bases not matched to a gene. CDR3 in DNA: TGTGCTAGTGGTAGTGGCACAGGGGCGCCCCAAGAGACCCAGTACTTC. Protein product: CASGSGTGAPQETQYF.

The CDR3 nucleotides read TGTGCCAGCAGCCAGCGAGCGGGGATCTCCTACAATGAGCAGTTCTTC. Its translation is CASSQRAGISYNEQFF. The J gene is TRBJ2-1, the V gene TRBV4-2; TRBD2 aligns across 7 bases. The length of the CDR3 is 16 residues. J gave up 0 bases and V 3 bases, and 5 bases lay outside the gene matches. Germline CDR1 LGHNA, CDR2 YNFKEQ.

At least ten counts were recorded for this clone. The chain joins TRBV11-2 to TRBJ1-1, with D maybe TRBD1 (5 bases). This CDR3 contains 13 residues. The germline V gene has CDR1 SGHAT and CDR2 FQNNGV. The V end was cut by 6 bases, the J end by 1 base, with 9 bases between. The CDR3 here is CASSYTGNTEAFF. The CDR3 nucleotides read TGTGCCAGCAGTTATACAGGGAACACTGAAGCTTTCTTT.

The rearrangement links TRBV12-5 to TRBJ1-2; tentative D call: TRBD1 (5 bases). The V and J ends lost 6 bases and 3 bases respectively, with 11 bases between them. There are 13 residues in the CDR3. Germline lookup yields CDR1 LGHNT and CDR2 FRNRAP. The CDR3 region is CASGRDSDYGYTF. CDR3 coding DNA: TGTGCTAGTGGCCGTGACAGTGACTATGGCTACACCTTC.

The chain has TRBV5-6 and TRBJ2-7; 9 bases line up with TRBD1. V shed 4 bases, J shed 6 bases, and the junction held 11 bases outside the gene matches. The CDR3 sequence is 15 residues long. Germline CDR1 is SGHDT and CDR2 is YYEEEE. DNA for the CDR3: TGTGCCAGCAGCCTGCTAAGGGACAGGGAGCCCGAGCAGTACTTC. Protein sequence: CASSLLRDREPEQYF. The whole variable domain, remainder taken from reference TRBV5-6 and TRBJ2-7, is DAGVTQSPTHLIKTRGQQVTLRCSPKSGHDTVSWYQQALGQGPQFIFQYYEEEERQRGNFPDRFSGHQFPNYSSELNVNALLLGDSALYLCASSLLRDREPEQYFGPGTRLTVT.

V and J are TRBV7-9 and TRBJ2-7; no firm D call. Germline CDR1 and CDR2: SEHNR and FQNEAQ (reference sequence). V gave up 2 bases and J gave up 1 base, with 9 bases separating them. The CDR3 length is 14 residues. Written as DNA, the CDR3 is TGTGCCAGCAGCTTATTGGGCTCTTCCTACGAGCAGTACTTC. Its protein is CASSLLGSSYEQYF.

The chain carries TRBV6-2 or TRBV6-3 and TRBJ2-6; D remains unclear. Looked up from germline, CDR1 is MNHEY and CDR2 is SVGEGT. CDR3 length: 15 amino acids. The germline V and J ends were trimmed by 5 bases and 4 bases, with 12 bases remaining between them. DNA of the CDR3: TGTGCCAGCAGTCGATCCCCCGAGGGGGCCAACGTCCTGACTTTC. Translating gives CASSRSPEGANVLTF.

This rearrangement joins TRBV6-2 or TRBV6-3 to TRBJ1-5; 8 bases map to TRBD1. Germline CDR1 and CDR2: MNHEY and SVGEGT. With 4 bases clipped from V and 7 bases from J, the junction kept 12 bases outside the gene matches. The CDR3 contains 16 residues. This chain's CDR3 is CASSSRLGQGQQPQHF. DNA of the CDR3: TGTGCCAGCAGTTCTAGACTTGGACAGGGACAGCAGCCCCAGCATTTT.